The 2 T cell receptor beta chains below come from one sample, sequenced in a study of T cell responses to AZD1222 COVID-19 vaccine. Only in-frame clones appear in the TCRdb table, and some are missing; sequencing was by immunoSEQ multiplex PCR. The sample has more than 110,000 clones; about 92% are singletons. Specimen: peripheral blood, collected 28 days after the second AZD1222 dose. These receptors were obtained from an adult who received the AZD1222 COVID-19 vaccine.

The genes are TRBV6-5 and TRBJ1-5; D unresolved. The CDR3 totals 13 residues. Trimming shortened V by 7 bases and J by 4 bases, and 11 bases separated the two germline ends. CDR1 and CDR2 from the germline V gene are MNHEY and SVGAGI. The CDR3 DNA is TGTGCCAGCATTGGGTCGGGGAATCAGCCCCAGCATTTT. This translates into CASIGSGNQPQHF.

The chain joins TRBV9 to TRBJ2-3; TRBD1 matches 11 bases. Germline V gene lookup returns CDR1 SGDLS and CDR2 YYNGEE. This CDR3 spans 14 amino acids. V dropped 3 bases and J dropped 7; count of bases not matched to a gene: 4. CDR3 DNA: TGTGCCAGCAGCGAAGGGACAGGGGGGAATACGCAGTATTTT. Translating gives CASSEGTGGNTQYF.